These 8 T cell receptor beta chains originate from one sample sequenced in a study of blood T cells in healthy people across ages. Together with a sample-barcoded 5' primer, a J-beta primer mix was included in a second PCR lasting about 7 to 11 cycles. TCRdb analysed the 5' RACE reads with MiXCR anew, one entry per CDR3 protein. The sample lists hundreds of thousands of distinct CDR3 sequences, roughly 45% occurring once. Sample: blood. The origin of the receptors is a woman aged 55-70 years in good health.

This clonotype has just one count. The J gene is TRBJ1-2, the V gene TRBV4-2, with D unclear. The CDR3 is 15 residues long. CDR1 and CDR2 (germline): LGHNA, YNFKEQ. Deletions cut 0 bases from V and 1 base from J, with 9 bases between. The CDR3: CASSQEEENNYGYTF. CDR3 DNA sequence: TGTGCCAGCAGCCAAGAAGAGGAGAATAACTATGGCTACACCTTC.

This chain uses TRBV6-2 or TRBV6-3 with TRBJ1-1; possible D gene TRBD1, 6 bases. The CDR3 covers 13 residues. The V end was cut by 6 bases, the J end by 4 bases, with 12 bases between. Looked up from germline, CDR1 is MNHEY and CDR2 is SVGEGT. The CDR3 sequence is CASRDSSSTEAFF. The CDR3 DNA sequence: TGTGCCAGCAGGGACAGCTCGAGCACTGAAGCTTTCTTT.

Ten or more counts support this clonotype. The chain is built from TRBV6-2 or TRBV6-3 and TRBJ2-3; TRBD2 agrees at 10 bases. This CDR3 region has 15 residues. From germline, CDR1 is MNHEY and CDR2 SVGEGT. V lost 6 bases and J lost 4; bases outside the gene matches: 7. CDR3 amino acids: CASSPAAGGPDTQYF. DNA for the CDR3: TGTGCCAGCAGCCCCGCAGCGGGAGGGCCAGATACGCAGTATTTT.

This clonotype was counted only a few times. The V and J genes are TRBV28 and TRBJ2-5; 10 bases map to TRBD2. The V segment lost 6 bases and the J segment 4 bases; nucleotides outside the gene matches: 5. Germline CDR1 and CDR2: MDHEN and SYDVKM. The CDR3 consists of 14 residues. CDR3 DNA: TGTGCCAGCAGCGAGCGGGAGGGCCTAGAGACCCAGTACTTC. Translating gives CASSEREGLETQYF.

This clonotype showed up many times. The V call is TRBV11-2, the J call TRBJ2-7, with 8 bases that match TRBD1. Germline assignment: CDR1 SGHAT and CDR2 FQNNGV. CDR3 size: 15 residues. V lost 5 bases to trimming and J lost 4 bases; unmatched junction nucleotides: 10. Here the CDR3 reads CASSLTGTGVYEQYF. The CDR3 DNA follows: TGTGCCAGCAGCCTGACCGGGACAGGAGTTTACGAGCAGTACTTC. Drawing the rest from reference TRBV11-2 and TRBJ2-7, the complete variable domain is EAGVAQSPRYKIIEKRQSVAFWCNPISGHATLYWYQQILGQGPKLLIQFQNNGVVDDSQLPKDRFSAERLKGVDSTLKIQPAKLEDSAVYLCASSLTGTGVYEQYFGPGTRLTVT.

The rearrangement links TRBV3-1 to TRBJ1-2; TRBD1 is a possible D gene (6 bases). This CDR3 is built from 11 residues. V dropped 3 bases and J dropped 10 bases, with 9 bases sitting between them. Germline V gene data show CDR1 as LGHDT and CDR2 as YNNKEL (reference sequence). CDR3 sequence: CASSHGQSYTF. Here the CDR3 DNA reads TGTGCCAGCAGCCATGGACAGTCCTACACCTTC.

This clonotype was seen only a few times. The V call is TRBV2, the J call TRBJ1-4; TRBD1 agrees at 7 bases. Germline loops: CDR1 SNHLY, CDR2 FYNNEI. The V gene end was trimmed by 6 bases and the J gene end by 5 bases; junction bases not matched to a gene: 6. The CDR3 loop spans 14 amino acids. The CDR3 DNA reads TGTGCCAGCAGGTTGGGACAGAACAATGAAAAACTGTTTTTT. It is translated as CASRLGQNNEKLFF.

This clonotype was seen a few times. The rearrangement uses TRBV20-1 and TRBJ2-3, with TRBD2 as a possible D gene (6 bases). The CDR3 spans 14 residues. V was trimmed by 0 bases and J by 4 bases, leaving 11 bases between them. CDR1 and CDR2 from the germline V gene are DFQATT and SNEGSKA (reference sequence). This chain's CDR3 is CSARDGGRADTQYF. The CDR3 DNA reads TGCAGTGCTAGAGACGGGGGACGGGCAGATACGCAGTATTTT.